Sequencing of this TCR beta chain was carried out in a study of blood T cell repertoires in COVID-19. Study summary: From T cells, B-cell-depleted T cells, or PBMCs came the material, which was cDNA or gDNA.

With regard to this clone: This specimen includes other DNA sequences encoding the same CDR3.

Looked up from germline, CDR1 is KGHSH and CDR2 is LQKENI. V lost 6 bases and J lost 2; bases outside the gene matches: 3. The CDR3 runs 15 residues. Authors' processing steps: Amplification with reference gene primers provided the estimates of nucleated cell counts. The assay was immunoSEQ multiplex PCR, and TCRdb's table has in-frame clones only and misses some. V and J calls and clone size come straight from that table; D and trimming were deduced from the DNA. The sample shows about 170,000 clones, approximately 85% of them seen only once. The sample taken for sequencing was peripheral blood. This sequence joins TRBV18 and TRBJ2-6, with TRBD1 matching over 8 bases. The sequence was obtained from a man in his 60s who had recovered from COVID-19. CDR3 in amino acids: CASSPGGAGANVLTF. CDR3 nucleotides: TGTGCCAGCTCGCCAGGGGGCGCTGGGGCCAACGTCCTGACTTTC. The variable domain in full, completed from reference TRBV18 and TRBJ2-6, reads NAGVMQNPRHLVRRRGQEARLRCSPMKGHSHVYWYRQLPEEGLKFMVYLQKENIIDESGMPKERFSAEFPKEGPSILRIQQVVRGDSAAYFCASSPGGAGANVLTFGAGSRLTVL.